This TCR beta chain was obtained from a study of blood T cell repertoires in COVID-19. Study at large: Sites in the United States, Italy and Spain provided acute and convalescent COVID-19 samples. Sources were T cells, B-cell-depleted T cells, or PBMCs; the material itself was cDNA or gDNA.

Under the authors' procedure: Amplifying reference gene primers gave estimates of nucleated cell counts. Produced via immunoSEQ multiplex PCR; TCRdb's table is partial and in-frame only. V and J calls and clone size come straight from that table; D and trimming were deduced from the DNA. The sample contains around 16,000 clones, around 90% of which appear only once. The sequence was collected from a human donor in a cohort sampled during active COVID-19. The sequencing input was peripheral blood.

The CDR3 reads CATTLDRGHEQYF. The CDR3 region has the DNA TGTGCCACTACCCTGGACAGGGGGCACGAGCAGTACTTC. The rearrangement joins TRBV13 to TRBJ2-7; 11 positions agree with TRBD1. Germline V gene data show CDR1 as PRHDT and CDR2 as FYEKMQ (reference sequence). The trim removed 10 bases at V and 5 bases at J, leaving 7 bases unmatched. CDR3 length equals 13 residues.